This T cell receptor (beta chain) was identified during a study of T cells in Graves' hyperthyroidism and ophthalmopathy. Study-wide points: In simple terms, a model built on 13 V-J features told ophthalmopathy apart from stable hyperthyroidism.

A word on this clonotype: Its antigen is undetermined.

TCR beta CDR3 regions were amplified from RNA transcripts. An initial round of RT-PCR targeting the TCR CDR3 relied on the HTBI primer set. TCRdb independently ran MiXCR on the multiplex PCR reads; one entry per CDR3 protein. The sample includes about 480,000 distinct CDR3 sequences, 22% seen only once; the top ten take under 55%. PBMCs were sourced from roughly 10 ml fresh peripheral blood. The CDR3 is made up of 13 amino acids. V trimming: 7 bases; J trimming: 6 bases; junction bases outside the gene matches: 5. The germline CDR1 and CDR2 sequences are MNHEY and SMNVEV (reference sequence). The sample comprised blood. The gene calls are TRBV27 and TRBJ2-7, with 11 bases that match TRBD2. The receptor comes from a woman aged 70-85 years with Graves' ophthalmopathy. The DNA for the CDR3 is TGTGCCAGCACCATAACTAGCGGGGGCGAGCAGTACTTC. Its protein product is CASTITSGGEQYF.